Listed below are T cell receptor beta chains from one sample, sequenced in a study of Graves' ophthalmopathy and Graves' hyperthyroidism. Via MiXCR, TCRdb re-called the multiplex PCR reads, giving one row per CDR3 protein. Here the sample spans hundreds of thousands of distinct CDR3 sequences, around a fifth being singletons. What was sequenced was peripheral blood. The receptors were gathered from a woman aged 45-65 years with Graves' ophthalmopathy. Both conserved end residues are part of each CDR3. D genes are given only for firm matches. Clone size appears in some rows only: once, few, many, or a class for an expanded clone.

j_call clone_size d_call v_call cdr3_aa cdr3_nt
TRBJ2-4 . . TRBV11-2 CASSIRDKNIQYF TGTGCCAGCAGCATCCGGGACAAAAACATTCAGTACTTC
TRBJ2-4 . . TRBV6-2/TRBV6-3 CASSYGGSGNIQYF TGTGCCAGCAGTTACGGGGGGTCTGGGAACATTCAGTACTTC
TRBJ1-2 . . TRBV29-1 CSVWDGDPNYGYTF TGCAGCGTTTGGGACGGCGATCCTAACTATGGCTACACCTTC
TRBJ2-3 many TRBD2 TRBV24-1 CATSEGGMTDTQYF TGTGCCACCAGTGAGGGGGGGATGACGGATACGCAGTATTTT
TRBJ2-2 many TRBD2 TRBV19 CASQAAGRTGELFF TGTGCCAGTCAAGCAGCGGGGCGGACCGGGGAGCTGTTTTTT
TRBJ2-7 . . TRBV28 CASSHGTSGNRYDQYF TGTGCCAGCAGCCACGGGACAAGCGGGAATCGATACGATCAGTACTTC
TRBJ2-2 few TRBD1 TRBV29-1 CSVEGGRGRAGELFF TGCAGCGTTGAAGGAGGCAGGGGGCGGGCCGGGGAGCTGTTTTTT
TRBJ2-2 . TRBD1 TRBV7-3 CASSLIGTGANTGELFF TGTGCCAGCAGCTTAATAGGGACAGGGGCTAACACCGGGGAGCTGTTTTTT
TRBJ2-7 many . TRBV7-9 CASSSEQGSHEQYF TGTGCCAGCAGCTCCGAACAGGGATCCCACGAGCAGTACTTC
TRBJ2-7 many . TRBV30 CACQWGAASSYEQYF TGTGCCTGCCAATGGGGGGCGGCGAGCTCCTACGAGCAGTACTTC
TRBJ1-5 many . TRBV20-1 CSALLETGDSNQPQHF TGCAGTGCCCTATTAGAGACAGGAGATAGCAATCAGCCCCAGCATTTT
TRBJ2-5 . TRBD2 TRBV28 CASSPTGLEETQYF TGTGCCAGCAGTCCCACCGGACTAGAAGAGACCCAGTACTTC
TRBJ1-2 many TRBD1 TRBV19 CASGRQGRYGYTF TGTGCCAGTGGGAGACAGGGGCGGTATGGCTACACCTTC
TRBJ2-7 many . TRBV19 CASSIQAVAPSYEQYF TGTGCCAGTAGTATACAAGCGGTGGCCCCATCCTACGAGCAGTACTTC
TRBJ2-7 many TRBD2 TRBV20-1 CSARPTSGKIDEQYF TGCAGTGCTAGACCGACTAGCGGGAAAATCGACGAGCAGTACTTC
TRBJ2-7 . . TRBV20-1 CSATLDGRGEQYF TGCAGTGCCACCCTAGACGGGAGAGGCGAGCAGTACTTC
TRBJ2-7 many . TRBV7-3 CASSQSATSYAEQYF TGTGCCAGCAGCCAATCGGCAACCTCTTATGCCGAGCAGTACTTC
TRBJ2-2 . . TRBV12-3/TRBV12-4 CASSPQSWGGSGTGELFF TGTGCCAGCAGTCCACAGAGCTGGGGGGGCTCGGGCACCGGGGAGCTGTTTTTT
TRBJ2-2 many . TRBV3-1 CASSPQGGYWGTANTGELFF TGTGCCAGCAGCCCCCAGGGTGGGTATTGGGGGACCGCGAACACCGGGGAGCTGTTTTTT
TRBJ2-7 many . TRBV10-3 CAISDRGEEYEQYF TGTGCCATCAGTGACCGGGGTGAAGAGTACGAGCAGTACTTC
TRBJ1-2 many . TRBV27 CASSSPSRGKGYTF TGTGCCAGCAGTTCCCCGAGTAGGGGAAAAGGCTACACCTTC
TRBJ1-6 many . TRBV7-3 CASSLGVRGNHNSPLHF TGTGCCAGCAGCTTAGGGGTTAGGGGCAACCATAATTCACCCCTCCACTTT
TRBJ1-6 many . TRBV30 CAWSFRGYSPLHF TGTGCCTGGAGTTTCCGGGGTTATTCACCCCTCCACTTT
TRBJ1-5 many . TRBV2 CASSEWRSNQPQHF TGTGCCAGCAGTGAGTGGCGAAGCAATCAGCCCCAGCATTTT
TRBJ2-7 . TRBD2 TRBV6-5 CASRARMLTSGNKVQRSSYEQYF TGTGCCAGCAGAGCGAGGATGTTGACTAGCGGGAACAAGGTTCAACGGAGCTCCTACGAGCAGTACTTC
TRBJ1-5 . TRBD1 TRBV12-3/TRBV12-4 CASRPTGGNQPQHF TGTGCCAGCAGGCCCACAGGGGGTAATCAGCCCCAGCATTTT
TRBJ2-7 . . TRBV12-3/TRBV12-4 CATTNRERGEQYF TGTGCCACTACGAACAGGGAAAGGGGCGAGCAGTACTTC
TRBJ1-2 few . TRBV28 CASSSSDGSYGYTF TGTGCCAGCAGTTCATCGGACGGAAGCTATGGCTACACCTTC
TRBJ2-7 . TRBD1 TRBV6-4 CASRSAGTGEQYF TGTGCCAGCAGATCGGCCGGGACAGGCGAGCAGTACTTC
TRBJ2-7 . . TRBV4-1 CASSQVLRGEQYF TGCGCCAGCAGCCAAGTCCTTAGAGGCGAGCAGTACTTC
TRBJ1-2 many TRBD1 TRBV9 CASSVVGTGNGYTF TGTGCCAGCAGCGTAGTTGGGACAGGGAATGGCTACACCTTC
TRBJ2-2 many . TRBV7-2 CASSSDGRYAGELFF TGTGCCAGCAGCTCTGATGGACGGTATGCCGGGGAGCTGTTTTTT
TRBJ2-4 many TRBD2 TRBV2 CASSSKTGTSGRSQYF TGTGCCAGCAGTTCTAAGACCGGGACTAGCGGGAGAAGTCAGTACTTC
TRBJ1-5 many . TRBV30 CAWSGGVDQPQHF TGTGCCTGGAGCGGGGGAGTTGATCAGCCCCAGCATTTT
TRBJ2-5 . TRBD2 TRBV12-3/TRBV12-4 CASSLGGLAEAETQYF TGTGCCAGCAGTTTAGGTGGGCTAGCGGAGGCGGAGACCCAGTACTTC
TRBJ1-6 many TRBD1 TRBV11-2 CASSRQGGINSPLHF TGTGCCAGCAGCCGACAGGGTGGTATTAATTCACCCCTCCACTTT
TRBJ2-7 many . TRBV11-2 CASSLEDWELPYEQYF TGTGCCAGCAGCTTAGAAGACTGGGAGTTGCCCTACGAGCAGTACTTC
TRBJ2-5 many . TRBV5-1 CASSPGQGYQETQYF TGCGCCAGCAGCCCAGGACAAGGATACCAAGAGACCCAGTACTTC
TRBJ2-5 many . TRBV24-1 CATSDSRGVQETQYF TGTGCCACCAGTGATTCCAGGGGTGTCCAAGAGACCCAGTACTTC
TRBJ2-5 many . TRBV10-1 CASSGVTTAQETQYF TGCGCCAGCAGTGGGGTCACCACCGCCCAAGAGACCCAGTACTTC
TRBJ2-4 many TRBD2 TRBV20-1 CSAGRGAAKNIQYF TGCAGTGCCGGGAGGGGGGCTGCCAAAAACATTCAGTACTTC
TRBJ1-2 many TRBD1 TRBV18 CASSPNRGSLASGGYTF TGTGCCAGCTCGCCCAACAGGGGATCTCTCGCCTCTGGTGGCTACACCTTC
TRBJ1-4 many . TRBV28 CASSHPPFRNRNEKLFF TGTGCCAGCAGTCATCCCCCCTTCAGAAACAGAAATGAAAAACTGTTTTTT
TRBJ1-2 many . TRBV12-3/TRBV12-4 CASSLRTAADYGYTF TGTGCCAGCAGTCTACGGACAGCGGCGGACTATGGCTACACCTTC
TRBJ1-3 many . TRBV28 CASSSPLGGLASGNTIYF TGTGCCAGCAGTTCCCCACTAGGAGGGTTGGCCTCCGGAAACACCATATATTTT
TRBJ2-2 many TRBD2 TRBV19 CASRLAGEGSGELFF TGTGCCAGTAGGTTAGCGGGAGAGGGGTCCGGGGAGCTGTTTTTT
TRBJ2-4 many TRBD1 TRBV19 CASSTLSRGNIQYF TGTGCCAGTAGTACTCTCTCCAGGGGGAACATTCAGTACTTC
TRBJ2-2 many TRBD2 TRBV5-1 CASSPSGSRTGELFF TGCGCCAGCAGCCCTAGCGGGAGTCGTACCGGGGAGCTGTTTTTT
TRBJ2-1 once . TRBV6-2/TRBV6-3 CASSWWLAPNEQFF TGTGCCAGCAGTTGGTGGCTAGCCCCCAATGAGCAGTTCTTC
TRBJ2-7 many . TRBV5-1 CASSLAGQVYEQYF TGCGCCAGCAGCTTGGCCGGGCAGGTCTACGAGCAGTACTTC
TRBJ2-7 few . TRBV2 CASRENTDEQYF TGTGCCAGCAGGGAAAATACCGACGAGCAGTACTTC